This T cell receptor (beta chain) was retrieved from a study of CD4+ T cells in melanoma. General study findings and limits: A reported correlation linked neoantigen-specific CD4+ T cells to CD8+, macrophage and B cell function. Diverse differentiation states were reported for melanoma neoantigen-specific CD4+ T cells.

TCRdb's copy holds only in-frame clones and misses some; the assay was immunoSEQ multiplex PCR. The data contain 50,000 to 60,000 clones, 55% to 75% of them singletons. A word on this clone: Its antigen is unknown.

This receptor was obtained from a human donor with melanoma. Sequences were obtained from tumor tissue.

DNA of the CDR3: TGCGCCAGCAGCTTGAGTGATCTAAACTATGGCTACACCTTC. Translating gives CASSLSDLNYGYTF. The chain joins TRBV5-1 to TRBJ1-2, with D uncertain. This CDR3 has 14 amino acids. V lost 1 base to trimming and J lost 2 bases, with 9 bases between them. CDR1 is SGHRS, CDR2 YFSETQ, per germline.